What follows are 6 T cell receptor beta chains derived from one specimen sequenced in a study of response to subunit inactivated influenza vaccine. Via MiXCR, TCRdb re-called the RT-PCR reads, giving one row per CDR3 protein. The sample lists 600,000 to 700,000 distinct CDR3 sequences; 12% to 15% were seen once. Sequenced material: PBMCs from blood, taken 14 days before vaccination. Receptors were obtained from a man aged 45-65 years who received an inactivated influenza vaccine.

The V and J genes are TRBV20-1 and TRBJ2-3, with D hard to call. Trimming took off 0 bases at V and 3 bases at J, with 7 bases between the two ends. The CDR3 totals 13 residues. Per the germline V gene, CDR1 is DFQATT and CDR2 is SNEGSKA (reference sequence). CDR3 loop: CSARDPGTDTQYF. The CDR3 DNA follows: TGCAGTGCTAGAGATCCCGGAACAGATACGCAGTATTTT.

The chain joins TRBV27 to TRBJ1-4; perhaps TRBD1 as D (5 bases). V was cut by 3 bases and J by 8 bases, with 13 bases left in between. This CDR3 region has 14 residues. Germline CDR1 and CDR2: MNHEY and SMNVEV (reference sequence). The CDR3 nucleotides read TGTGCCAGCAGTTTTGCGGGGCCAGGGGAAAAACTGTTTTTT. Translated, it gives CASSFAGPGEKLFF.

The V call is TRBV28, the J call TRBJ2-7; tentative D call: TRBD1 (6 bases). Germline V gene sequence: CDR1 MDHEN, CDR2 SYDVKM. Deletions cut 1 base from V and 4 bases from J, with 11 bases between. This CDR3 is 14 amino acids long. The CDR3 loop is CASSLFRGRYEQYF. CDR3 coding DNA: TGTGCCAGCAGTTTATTCAGGGGCCGATACGAGCAGTACTTC.

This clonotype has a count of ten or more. In DNA form, the CDR3 reads TGTGCCACCTTCGACCCCACGGGTACTACTGGAAACACCATATATTTT. Encoded protein: CATFDPTGTTGNTIYF. The chain recombines TRBV10-3 with TRBJ1-3; D gene unclear. The germline CDR1 and CDR2 sequences are ENHRY and SYGVKD. Trimming left V 10 bases short and J 2 bases short, with 21 bases between. The length of the CDR3 is 16 residues.

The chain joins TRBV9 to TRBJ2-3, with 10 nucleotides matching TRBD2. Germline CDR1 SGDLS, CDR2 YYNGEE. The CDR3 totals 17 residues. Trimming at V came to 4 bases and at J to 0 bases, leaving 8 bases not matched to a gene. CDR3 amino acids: CASSRSGLAASTDTQYF. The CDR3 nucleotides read TGTGCCAGCAGCCGATCAGGACTAGCGGCTAGCACAGATACGCAGTATTTT.

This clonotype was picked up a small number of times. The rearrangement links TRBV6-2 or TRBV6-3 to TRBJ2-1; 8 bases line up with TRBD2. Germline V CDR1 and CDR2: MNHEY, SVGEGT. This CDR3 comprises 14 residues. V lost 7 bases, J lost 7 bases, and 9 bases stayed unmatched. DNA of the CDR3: TGTGCCAGCACCAACGGGGGGGCAAGGAATGAGCAGTTCTTC. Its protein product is CASTNGGARNEQFF.